This T cell receptor beta chain emerged from a study of blood T cell repertoires in COVID-19. Study-level information: Whether acute or convalescent, the COVID-19 samples came from the United States, Italy and Spain.

The CDR3 is 14 amino acids. The V end lost 4 bases, the J end lost 7 bases, and 14 bases lay between the germline ends. Germline CDR1 is SGHDN and CDR2 is FVKESK. This clone was seen a single time. Sequencing was performed with immunoSEQ multiplex PCR; in TCRdb, only in-frame clones are kept and a portion is missing. The sample yields 130,000 to 150,000 clones, roughly 89% seen once. J is TRBJ2-4 and V is TRBV14; the D gene is possibly TRBD1 (5 bases). This sequence was found in a woman aged 45 to 65 who had been exposed to COVID-19. Sequenced: PBMCs or T cells enriched from blood (not recorded which). The CDR3 loop reads CASSPAGRRNIQYF. In nucleotides, the CDR3 is TGTGCCAGCAGCCCAGCAGGGCGACGGAACATTCAGTACTTC.